The 21 T cell receptor beta chains below come from one sample, sequenced in a study of tumor-infiltrating lymphocytes in primary liver carcinoma. Bulk tissue was left unsorted, and RNA and DNA were co-extracted from roughly 20-30 mg of it. Making TCR beta cDNA involved roughly 0.55 ug total RNA and a constant-region primer. Slightly modified ARM-PCR served as the procedure for the TCR beta libraries. These libraries came from three rounds of nested multiplex PCR. The two initial PCR rounds, roughly 11 cycles each, used TRBV1-TRBV30 forward and C-beta reverse primers. TCRdb re-derived calls from the multiplex PCR reads in MiXCR, one entry per CDR3 protein. In the table there are about 120,000 distinct CDR3 sequences, around 65% of which are singletons. The sample was tumor-adjacent normal liver tissue. The receptors derive from a woman aged 55-69 years with primary liver carcinoma and hepatitis B virus infection.

With respect to this clonotype: A much bigger clone sits one base away, suggesting this may be a read error. The rearrangement links TRBV5-1 to TRBJ2-5, with a possible D match to TRBD2 (5 bases). The CDR3 loop spans 15 amino acids. Per germline, CDR1 SGHRS and CDR2 YFSETQ. The CDR3 sequence: CASSLSASPQETRYF. The CDR3 region has the DNA TGCGCCAGCAGCTTGTCGGCTAGCCCTCAAGAGACCCGGTACTTC.

As to this clonotype: The CDR3 carries no conserved terminal phenylalanine or tryptophan, so it likely arises from a read error. The V call is TRBV28, the J call TRBJ2-1, with TRBD2 matching 12 bases. The CDR3 has 15 residues. J was trimmed by 7 bases and V by 7 bases; bases with no gene match: 8. Looked up from germline, CDR1 is MDHEN and CDR2 is SYDVKM. DNA for the CDR3: TGTGCCAGCAATAAGACTAGCGGGAGAGGGAATGAGCAGTTCTAC. It codes for CASNKTSGRGNEQFY.

This clonotype occurred many times. The V gene is TRBV29-1, the J gene TRBJ1-4; D is unclear. V lost 1 base and J lost 6, with 6 bases in between. CDR1 is SQVTM, CDR2 ANQGSEA, per germline. CDR3 length equals 12 residues. The CDR3 coding sequence is TGCAGCGTTGAAGGGGCGGATGAAAAACTGTTTTTT. Protein: CSVEGADEKLFF.

Points on this clonotype: Given a much more abundant clone one base away, this may be a read error. The chain employs TRBV5-1 and TRBJ2-3; D might be TRBD2 (6 bases). Germline V gene sequence: CDR1 SGHRS, CDR2 YFSETQ. The CDR3 totals 14 residues. Trimming took off 6 bases at V and 4 bases at J, with 15 bases between the two ends. The CDR3 here is CASISRLGADTQYF. CDR3 DNA: TGCGCCAGCATCTCGAGACTAGGTGCAGATACGCAGTATTTT.

The chain is built from TRBV20-1 and TRBJ2-7; D perhaps matches TRBD2 (5 bases). CDR3 length: 15 residues. The V end was cut by 6 bases, the J end by 0 bases, with 18 bases between. Germline V CDR1 and CDR2: DFQATT, SNEGSKA (reference sequence). CDR3 loop: CSAKGLILSSYEQYF. The CDR3 DNA reads as TGCAGTGCAAAAGGACTGATCCTGAGCTCCTACGAGCAGTACTTC.

In regard to this clonotype: Germline is not matched at one junction end, which may reflect a read error. This chain connects TRBV6-6 to TRBJ2-1; 8 bases agree with TRBD2. This CDR3 has 15 amino acids. The germline CDR1 and CDR2 sequences are MNHNY and SVGAGI (reference sequence). As DNA, the CDR3 is TGTTCCAGCACCCACAGCCCGGGGGGGCGTAATGAGCAGTTCTTC. Residues: CSSTHSPGGRNEQFF.

There are many counts of this clonotype. The V gene is TRBV6-5, the J gene TRBJ2-7; D is unresolved. Germline CDR1 reads MNHEY; CDR2 reads SVGAGI. This CDR3 is 14 amino acids long. Trimming left V 2 bases short and J 2 bases short, with 10 bases between. This CDR3 reads CASSYGAEAYEQYF. CDR3 sequence (DNA): TGTGCCAGCAGTTACGGAGCAGAAGCCTACGAGCAGTACTTC.

This clonotype was found a few times. The V and J genes are TRBV11-1 and TRBJ1-1; no reliable D call. The CDR3 totals 12 residues. In germline, CDR1 is SGHAT, CDR2 FQDESV (reference sequence). Deletions cut 6 bases from V and 4 bases from J, with 9 bases between. CDR3 in DNA: TGTGCCAGCAGTTTACAGAGCACTGAAGCTTTCTTT. Protein: CASSLQSTEAFF.

This clonotype was counted between two and nine times. The CDR3 does not end in the conserved phenylalanine or tryptophan, so this is likely a read error. This chain joins TRBV7-9 and TRBJ1-2, with 9 bases that match TRBD1. This CDR3 comprises 16 residues. Germline lookup yields CDR1 SEHNR and CDR2 FQNEAQ (reference sequence). The ends lost 4 bases at V and 3 bases at J; junction bases unmatched: 9. CDR3 sequence reads: CASSSAGTGKDYGYTS. The CDR3 nucleotides are TGTGCCAGCAGCTCAGCCGGGACAGGGAAAGACTATGGCTACACCTCC.

Concerning this clonotype: The junction shows a germline mismatch at one end, possibly a read error. The rearrangement uses TRBV28 and TRBJ2-1; 9 bases match TRBD2. Germline V lookup: CDR1 MDHEN, CDR2 SYDVKM. CDR3 size: 16 residues. CDR3 amino acids: CASSLSAGGFYNGQSF. As DNA, the CDR3 is TGTGCCAGCAGTTTATCAGCGGGAGGCTTTTACAATGGGCAGTCCTTC.

The table lists this clonotype with a few counts. This sequence may be a read error, since a much larger clone differs from it by one base. The J gene is TRBJ2-5, the V gene TRBV7-9; D uncertain. Germline V gene lookup returns CDR1 SEHNR and CDR2 FQNEAQ (reference sequence). This CDR3 has 12 amino acids. CDR3 bases: TGTGCCGGCAGCTTGCCGTGGGAGACCCAGTACTTC. Translation: CAGSLPWETQYF.

A remark on this clonotype: A read error may produce the germline difference seen at one junction end. The gene calls are TRBV30 and TRBJ2-7, with D perhaps TRBD2 (6 bases). The CDR3 is made up of 16 amino acids. The germline gives CDR1 GTSNPN, CDR2 SVGIG (reference sequence). CDR3 amino acids: CAWCVWRAITGYEQYF. The CDR3 coding sequence is TGTGCCTGGTGTGTATGGAGGGCCATAACGGGGTACGAGCAGTACTTC.

This clonotype was seen ten or more times. The chain joins TRBV28 to TRBJ1-5; D remains ambiguous. Germline values: CDR1 MDHEN, CDR2 SYDVKM. V was trimmed by 7 bases and J by 6 bases, leaving 10 bases between them. The length of the CDR3 is 12 residues. The CDR3 is CASTSTGQPQHF. CDR3 bases: TGTGCCAGCACCTCAACGGGTCAGCCCCAGCATTTT.

Of note for this clonotype: One end of the junction does not line up with germline, which may come from a read error. The chain employs TRBV6-5 and TRBJ2-2; the D is unclear. Germline V CDR1 and CDR2: MNHEY, SVGAGI. The CDR3 runs to 13 residues. The CDR3 DNA is TGTGCCAGCAGTCATGGGAACACCGAGGAGCTGTTTTTT. Protein sequence: CASSHGNTEELFF.

The chain recombines TRBV2 with TRBJ1-1; D is ambiguous. The CDR3 runs to 16 residues. Trimming removed 4 bases from V and 3 bases from J, with 18 bases in between. CDR1 is SNHLY and CDR2 is FYNNEI in the germline V gene. CDR3 DNA sequence: TGTGCCAGCAGTGCCGAATTGGCACGTTTCCACACTGAAGCTTTCTTT. It translates to CASSAELARFHTEAFF.

V and J are TRBV6-1 and TRBJ1-5; D gene ambiguous. Germline V lookup: CDR1 MNHNS, CDR2 SASEGT. The CDR3 contains 13 residues. V shed 9 bases and J shed 1 base, with 10 bases lying between them. The CDR3 nucleotides read TGTGCCAGTAGACATGCGAGCAATCAGCCCCAGCATTTT. It encodes CASRHASNQPQHF.

This clonotype was seen many times. This chain joins TRBV6-1 and TRBJ2-7, with D perhaps assigned TRBD1 or TRBD2 (5 bases each). Germline CDR1 is MNHNS and CDR2 is SASEGT. The CDR3 length is 14 residues. V was pared by 9 bases and J by 3 bases, with 18 bases between. For the CDR3, the DNA is TGTGCCAGTCTCGTGGGACCAAGCTACTACGAGCAGTACTTC. Encoded protein: CASLVGPSYYEQYF.

This clonotype was seen a few times. The chain carries TRBV24-1 and TRBJ2-1, with TRBD2 as a possible D gene (6 bases). Per germline, CDR1 KGHDR and CDR2 SFDVKD. The CDR3 has 16 amino acids. With 4 bases removed from V and 6 bases from J, the gap between germline ends came to 18 bases. The CDR3: CATSDLTRGVGNEQFF. DNA of the CDR3: TGTGCCACCAGTGACCTAACGCGGGGAGTGGGCAATGAGCAGTTCTTC.

Comments on this clonotype: A much larger clone differs by one base, so this may be a read error. The chain links TRBV30 to TRBJ1-1, with D perhaps matching TRBD1 (5 bases). This CDR3 has 15 residues. V lost 4 bases, J lost 1 base, and 16 bases lay in between. Per germline, CDR1 GTSNPN and CDR2 SVGIG (reference sequence). The CDR3 is CAWTNPGLRNTEAFF. The CDR3 DNA sequence: TGTGCCTGGACCAACCCAGGGCTCCGGAACACTGAAGCTTTCTTT.

To note about this clonotype: A single base separates this from a much larger clone, so it may be a read error. This rearrangement joins TRBV28 to TRBJ2-7; D possibly corresponds to TRBD1 (6 bases). This CDR3 has 17 amino acids. The germline gives CDR1 MDHEN, CDR2 SYDVKM. The CDR3 sequence is CASSFYPHGGSSYEEYF. The CDR3, as DNA: TGTGCCAGCAGTTTTTATCCCCATGGGGGCAGTTCCTACGAGGAGTACTTC.

This clonotype was seen many times. A read error may account for a junction end that differs from germline. The chain couples TRBV4-2 to TRBJ2-1, with D hard to call. The V gene's germline CDR1 is LGHNA and CDR2 YNFKEQ. CDR3 length equals 15 residues. The CDR3 is CASSKDLGSYNEQFF. The CDR3 DNA sequence: TGTGCCAGCAGCAAAGACCTGGGATCCTACAATGAGCAGTTCTTC.